The TCR beta chain described here comes from a study of T cells and Merkel cell carcinoma outcomes. The length of the CDR3 is 13 residues. CDR1 is KGHSH and CDR2 is LQKENI in the germline V gene. V was clipped by 1 base and J by 7 bases, with 10 bases between them. This table comes from immunoSEQ multiplex PCR, and its TCRdb copy is limited to in-frame clones, with some not included. The sample yields 11,000 to 15,000 clones, approximately 92% seen once. On this clone: The antigen is undetermined.

Overall study findings and caveats: Repertoire plus T-cell density reportedly predicted Merkel cell carcinoma outcomes.

This chain uses TRBV18 with TRBJ1-1; no reliable D call. Source material: tumor tissue from Merkel cell carcinoma. This TCR derives from a human donor with Merkel cell carcinoma. CDR3 sequence reads: CASSPQEGYEAFF. Here the CDR3 DNA reads TGTGCCAGCTCACCACAAGAGGGATATGAAGCTTTCTTT.